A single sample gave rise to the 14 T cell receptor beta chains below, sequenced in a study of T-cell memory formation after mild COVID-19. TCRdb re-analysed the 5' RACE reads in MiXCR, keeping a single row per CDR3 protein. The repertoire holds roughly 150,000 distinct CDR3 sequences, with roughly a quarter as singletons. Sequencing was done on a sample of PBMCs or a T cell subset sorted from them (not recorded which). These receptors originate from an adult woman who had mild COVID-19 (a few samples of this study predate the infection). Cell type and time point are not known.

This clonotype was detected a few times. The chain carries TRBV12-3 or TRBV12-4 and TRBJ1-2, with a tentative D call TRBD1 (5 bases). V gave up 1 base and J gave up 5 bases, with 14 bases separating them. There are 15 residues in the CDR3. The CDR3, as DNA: TGTGCCAGCAGTTTAGGTTTACCAGGGATTTATGGCTACACCTTC. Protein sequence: CASSLGLPGIYGYTF.

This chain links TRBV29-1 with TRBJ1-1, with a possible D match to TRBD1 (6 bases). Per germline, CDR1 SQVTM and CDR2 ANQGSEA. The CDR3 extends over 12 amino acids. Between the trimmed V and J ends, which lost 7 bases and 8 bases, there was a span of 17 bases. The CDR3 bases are TGCAGCGCCTTCAGGGGCCCGGAGGAAGCTTTCTTT. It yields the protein CSAFRGPEEAFF.

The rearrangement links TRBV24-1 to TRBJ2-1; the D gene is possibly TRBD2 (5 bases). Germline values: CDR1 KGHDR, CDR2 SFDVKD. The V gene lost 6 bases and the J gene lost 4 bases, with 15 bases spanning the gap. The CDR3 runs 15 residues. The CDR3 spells CATSQAEWIYNEQFF. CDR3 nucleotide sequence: TGTGCCACCAGTCAAGCGGAGTGGATATACAATGAGCAGTTCTTC.

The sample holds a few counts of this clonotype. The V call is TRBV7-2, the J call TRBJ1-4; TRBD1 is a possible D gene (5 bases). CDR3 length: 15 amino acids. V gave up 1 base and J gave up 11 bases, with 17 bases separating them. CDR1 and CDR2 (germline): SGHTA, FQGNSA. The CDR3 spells CASSLGQGGRDKLFF. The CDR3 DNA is TGTGCCAGCAGCTTAGGTCAGGGTGGGAGGGATAAACTGTTTTTT.

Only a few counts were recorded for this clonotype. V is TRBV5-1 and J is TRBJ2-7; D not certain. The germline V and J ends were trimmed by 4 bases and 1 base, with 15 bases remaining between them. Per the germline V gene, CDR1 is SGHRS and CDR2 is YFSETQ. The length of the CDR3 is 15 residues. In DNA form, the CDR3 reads TGCGCCAGCAGCGTTTCCGTGTCTCCTTCCTACGAGCAGTACTTC. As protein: CASSVSVSPSYEQYF.

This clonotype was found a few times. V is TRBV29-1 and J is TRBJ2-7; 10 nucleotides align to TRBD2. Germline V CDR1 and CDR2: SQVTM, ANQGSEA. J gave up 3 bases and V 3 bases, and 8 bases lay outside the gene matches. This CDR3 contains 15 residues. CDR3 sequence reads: CSVEGSSGGFYEQYF. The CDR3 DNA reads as TGCAGCGTTGAGGGGTCTAGCGGGGGCTTCTACGAGCAGTACTTC.

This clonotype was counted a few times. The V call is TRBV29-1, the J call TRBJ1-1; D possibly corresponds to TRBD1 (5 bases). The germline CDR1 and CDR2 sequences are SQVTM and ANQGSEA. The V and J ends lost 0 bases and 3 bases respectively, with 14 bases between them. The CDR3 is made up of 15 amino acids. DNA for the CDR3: TGCAGCGTTGAAGAAGTAAAGGGGTTGTACACTGAAGCTTTCTTT. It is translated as CSVEEVKGLYTEAFF.

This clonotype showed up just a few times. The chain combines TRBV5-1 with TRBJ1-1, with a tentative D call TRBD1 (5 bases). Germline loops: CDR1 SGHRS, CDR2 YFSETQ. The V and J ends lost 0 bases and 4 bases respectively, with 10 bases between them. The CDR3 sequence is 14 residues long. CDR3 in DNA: TGCGCCAGCAGCTTGGATCCGGGGCCCACTGAAGCTTTCTTT. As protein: CASSLDPGPTEAFF.

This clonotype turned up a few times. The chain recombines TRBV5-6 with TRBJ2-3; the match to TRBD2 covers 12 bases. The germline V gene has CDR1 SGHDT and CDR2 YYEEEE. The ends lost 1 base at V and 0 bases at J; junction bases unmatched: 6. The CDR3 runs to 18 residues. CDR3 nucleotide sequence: TGTGCCAGCAGCTTGACGTTCGGGACTAGCGGGAGCACAGATACGCAGTATTTT. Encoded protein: CASSLTFGTSGSTDTQYF.

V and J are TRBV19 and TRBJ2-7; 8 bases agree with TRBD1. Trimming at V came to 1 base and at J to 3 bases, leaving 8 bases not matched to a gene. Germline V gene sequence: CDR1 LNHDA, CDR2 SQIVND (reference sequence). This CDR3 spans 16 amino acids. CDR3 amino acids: CASSIASGGLVYEQYF. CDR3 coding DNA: TGTGCCAGTAGTATAGCCTCAGGGGGCTTGGTCTACGAGCAGTACTTC.

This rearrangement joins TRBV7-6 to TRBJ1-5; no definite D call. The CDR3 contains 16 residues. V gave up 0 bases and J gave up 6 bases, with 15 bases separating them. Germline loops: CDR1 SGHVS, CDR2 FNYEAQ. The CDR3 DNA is TGTGCCAGCAGCTTAGCTGAGGGCGGCGGCGCTCAGCCCCAGCATTTT. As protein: CASSLAEGGGAQPQHF.

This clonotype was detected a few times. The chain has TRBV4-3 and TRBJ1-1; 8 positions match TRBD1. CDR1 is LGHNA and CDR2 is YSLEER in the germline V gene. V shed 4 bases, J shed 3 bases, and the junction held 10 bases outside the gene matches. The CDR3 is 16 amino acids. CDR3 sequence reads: CASSLSLTGADTEAFF. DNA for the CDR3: TGCGCCAGCAGCCTCTCCCTGACAGGGGCGGACACTGAAGCTTTCTTT.

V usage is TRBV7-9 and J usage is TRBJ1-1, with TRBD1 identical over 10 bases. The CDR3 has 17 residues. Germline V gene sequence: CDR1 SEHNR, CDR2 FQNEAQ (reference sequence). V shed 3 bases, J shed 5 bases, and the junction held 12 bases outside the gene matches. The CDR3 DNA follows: TGTGCCAGCAGCTTCCCAATCCCCCGGGACAGGGGAACTGAAGCTTTCTTT. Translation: CASSFPIPRDRGTEAFF.

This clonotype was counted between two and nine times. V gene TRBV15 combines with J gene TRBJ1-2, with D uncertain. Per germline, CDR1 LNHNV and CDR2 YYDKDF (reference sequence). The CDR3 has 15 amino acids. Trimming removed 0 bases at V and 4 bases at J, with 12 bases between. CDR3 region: CATSRDLAGAYGYTF. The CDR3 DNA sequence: TGTGCCACCAGCAGAGATCTCGCCGGAGCCTATGGCTACACCTTC.